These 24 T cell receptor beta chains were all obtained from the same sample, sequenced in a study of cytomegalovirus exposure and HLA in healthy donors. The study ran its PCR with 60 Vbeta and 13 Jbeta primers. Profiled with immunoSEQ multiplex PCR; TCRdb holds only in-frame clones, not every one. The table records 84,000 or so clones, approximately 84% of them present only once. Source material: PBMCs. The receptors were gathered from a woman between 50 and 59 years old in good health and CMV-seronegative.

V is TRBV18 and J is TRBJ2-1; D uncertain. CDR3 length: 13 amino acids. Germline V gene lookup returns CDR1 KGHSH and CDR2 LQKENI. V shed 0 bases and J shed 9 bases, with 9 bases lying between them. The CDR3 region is CASSPPLLSEQFF. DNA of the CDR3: TGTGCCAGCTCACCACCACTTCTATCTGAGCAGTTCTTC.

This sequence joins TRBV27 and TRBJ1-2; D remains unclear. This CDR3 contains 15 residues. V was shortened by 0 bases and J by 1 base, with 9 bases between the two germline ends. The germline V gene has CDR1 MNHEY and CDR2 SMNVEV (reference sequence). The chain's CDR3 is CASSLSGRINYGYTF. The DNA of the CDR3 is TGTGCCAGCAGTTTATCGGGCAGGATTAACTATGGCTACACCTTC.

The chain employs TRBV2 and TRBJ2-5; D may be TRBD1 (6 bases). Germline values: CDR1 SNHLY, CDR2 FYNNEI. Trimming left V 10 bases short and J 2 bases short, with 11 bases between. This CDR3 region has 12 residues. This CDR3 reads CANVQGQETQYF. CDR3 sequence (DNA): TGTGCCAACGTACAGGGTCAAGAGACCCAGTACTTC.

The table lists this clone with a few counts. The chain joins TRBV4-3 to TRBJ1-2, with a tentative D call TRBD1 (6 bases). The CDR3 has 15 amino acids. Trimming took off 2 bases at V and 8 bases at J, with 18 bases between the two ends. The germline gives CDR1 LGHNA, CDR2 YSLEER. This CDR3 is CASSQLTGPMKGYTF. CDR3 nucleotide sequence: TGCGCCAGCAGCCAACTGACAGGCCCTATGAAAGGCTACACCTTC.

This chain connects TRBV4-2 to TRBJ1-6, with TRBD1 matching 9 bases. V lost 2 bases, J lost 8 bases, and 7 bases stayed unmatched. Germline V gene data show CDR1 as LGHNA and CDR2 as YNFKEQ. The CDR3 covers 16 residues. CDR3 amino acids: CASSQKFDRGDSPLHF. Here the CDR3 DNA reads TGTGCCAGCAGCCAAAAATTCGACAGGGGGGATTCACCCCTCCACTTT.

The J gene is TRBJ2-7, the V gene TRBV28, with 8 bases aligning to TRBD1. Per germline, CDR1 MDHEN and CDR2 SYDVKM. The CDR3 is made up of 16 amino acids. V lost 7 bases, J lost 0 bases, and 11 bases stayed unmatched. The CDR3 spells CASTPPSGQGSYEQYF. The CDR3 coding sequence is TGTGCCAGCACCCCCCCCTCTGGACAGGGCTCCTACGAGCAGTACTTC.

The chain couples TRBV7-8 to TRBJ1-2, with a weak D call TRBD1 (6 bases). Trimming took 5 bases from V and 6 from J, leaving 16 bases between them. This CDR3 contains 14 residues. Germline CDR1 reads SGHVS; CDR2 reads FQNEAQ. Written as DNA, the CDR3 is TGTGCCAGCAGCCACCGGGACATTAAGAATGGCTACACCTTC. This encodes CASSHRDIKNGYTF.

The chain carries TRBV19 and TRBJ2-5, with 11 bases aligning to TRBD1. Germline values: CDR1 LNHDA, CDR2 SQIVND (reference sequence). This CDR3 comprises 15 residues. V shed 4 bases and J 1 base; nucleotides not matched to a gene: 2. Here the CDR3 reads CASSTGQGVQETQYF. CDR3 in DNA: TGTGCCAGTAGTACGGGACAGGGGGTCCAAGAGACCCAGTACTTC. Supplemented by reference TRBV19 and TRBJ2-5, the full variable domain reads DGGITQSPKYLFRKEGQNVTLSCEQNLNHDAMYWYRQDPGQGLRLIYYSQIVNDFQKGDIAEGYSVSREKKESFPLTVTSAQKNPTAFYLCASSTGQGVQETQYFGPGTRLLVL.

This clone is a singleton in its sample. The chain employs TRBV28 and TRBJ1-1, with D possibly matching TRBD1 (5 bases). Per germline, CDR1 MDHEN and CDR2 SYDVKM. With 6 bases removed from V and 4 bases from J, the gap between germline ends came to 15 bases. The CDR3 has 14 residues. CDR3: CASREGQGTTEAFF. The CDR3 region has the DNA TGTGCCAGCAGGGAAGGCCAGGGTACCACTGAAGCTTTCTTT. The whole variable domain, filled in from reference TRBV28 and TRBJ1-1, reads DVKVTQSSRYLVKRTGEKVFLECVQDMDHENMFWYRQDPGLGLRLIYFSYDVKMKEKGDIPEGYSVSREKKERFSLILESASTNQTSMYLCASREGQGTTEAFFGQGTRLTVV.

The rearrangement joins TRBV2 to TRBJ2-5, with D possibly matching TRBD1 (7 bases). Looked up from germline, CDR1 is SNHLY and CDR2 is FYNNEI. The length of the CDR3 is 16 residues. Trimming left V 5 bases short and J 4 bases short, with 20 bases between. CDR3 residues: CASSPLRQGGGETQYF. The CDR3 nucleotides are TGTGCCAGCAGTCCCCTCAGACAGGGAGGCGGAGAGACCCAGTACTTC.

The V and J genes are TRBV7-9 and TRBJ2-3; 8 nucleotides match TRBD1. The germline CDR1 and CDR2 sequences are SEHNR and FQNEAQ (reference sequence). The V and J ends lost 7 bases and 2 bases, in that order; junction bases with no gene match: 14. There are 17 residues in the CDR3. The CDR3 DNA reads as TGTGCCAGCACAGGGGGCTACGAGCCTCCAGACACAGATACGCAGTATTTT. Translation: CASTGGYEPPDTDTQYF.

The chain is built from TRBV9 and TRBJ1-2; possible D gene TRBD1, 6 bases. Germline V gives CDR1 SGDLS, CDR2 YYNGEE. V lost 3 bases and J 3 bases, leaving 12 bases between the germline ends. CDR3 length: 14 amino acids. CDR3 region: CASSEGAGDYGYTF. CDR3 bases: TGTGCCAGCAGCGAAGGTGCAGGGGACTATGGCTACACCTTC.

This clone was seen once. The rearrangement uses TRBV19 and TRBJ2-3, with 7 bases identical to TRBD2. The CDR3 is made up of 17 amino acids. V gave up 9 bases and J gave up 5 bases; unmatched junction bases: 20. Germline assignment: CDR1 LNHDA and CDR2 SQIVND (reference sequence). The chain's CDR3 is CASRARGRAGRVDTQYF. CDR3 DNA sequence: TGTGCCAGCCGGGCAAGAGGGAGGGCCGGAAGAGTAGATACGCAGTATTTT.

The CDR3 DNA reads TGTGCCAGCAGCTCGACAGGAGGCGCCTATGGCTACACCTTC. Translating gives CASSSTGGAYGYTF. The chain joins TRBV7-9 to TRBJ1-2, with D tentatively TRBD1 (6 bases). Per the germline V gene, CDR1 is SEHNR and CDR2 is FQNEAQ (reference sequence). Deletions cut 4 bases from V and 4 bases from J, with 13 bases between. CDR3 length equals 14 residues.

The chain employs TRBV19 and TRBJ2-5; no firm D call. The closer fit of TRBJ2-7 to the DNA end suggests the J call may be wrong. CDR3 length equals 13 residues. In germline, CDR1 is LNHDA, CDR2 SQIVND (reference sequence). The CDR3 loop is CASSKQRSYEQYF. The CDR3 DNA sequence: TGTGCCAGTAGCAAGCAACGGTCCTACGAGCAGTACTTC.

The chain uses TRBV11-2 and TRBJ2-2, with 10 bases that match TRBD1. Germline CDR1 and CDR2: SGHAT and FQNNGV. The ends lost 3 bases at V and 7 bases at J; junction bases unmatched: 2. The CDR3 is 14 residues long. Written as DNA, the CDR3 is TGTGCCAGCAGCTTCGGACAGGGGGTCGGGGAGCTGTTTTTT. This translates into CASSFGQGVGELFF.

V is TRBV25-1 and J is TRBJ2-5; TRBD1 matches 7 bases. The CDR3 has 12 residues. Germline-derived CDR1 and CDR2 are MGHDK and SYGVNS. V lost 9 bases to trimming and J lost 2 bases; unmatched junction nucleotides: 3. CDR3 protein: CASTGAQETQYF. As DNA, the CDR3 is TGTGCCAGTACAGGGGCGCAAGAGACCCAGTACTTC.

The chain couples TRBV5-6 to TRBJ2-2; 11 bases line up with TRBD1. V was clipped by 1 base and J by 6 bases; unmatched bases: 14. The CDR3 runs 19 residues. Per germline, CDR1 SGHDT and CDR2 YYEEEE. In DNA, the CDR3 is TGTGCCAGCAGCTTGATTAATGGACAGGGGGCGAGTAATCCCGGGGAGCTGTTTTTT. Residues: CASSLINGQGASNPGELFF.

This CDR3 is CASSQDGLPGANVLTF. For the CDR3, the DNA is TGCGCCAGCAGCCAAGATGGCCTTCCTGGGGCCAACGTCCTGACTTTC. V is TRBV4-1 and J is TRBJ2-6; no firm D call. Germline lookup yields CDR1 MGHRA and CDR2 YSYEKL. V gave up 0 bases and J gave up 2 bases, with 8 bases separating them. The CDR3 runs 16 residues.

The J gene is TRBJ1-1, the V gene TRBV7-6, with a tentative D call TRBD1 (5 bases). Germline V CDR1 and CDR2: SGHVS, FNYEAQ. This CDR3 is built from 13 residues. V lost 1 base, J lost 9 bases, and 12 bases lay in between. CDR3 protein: CASSLGPQDKAFF. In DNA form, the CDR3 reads TGTGCCAGCAGCTTAGGCCCACAGGATAAAGCTTTCTTT.

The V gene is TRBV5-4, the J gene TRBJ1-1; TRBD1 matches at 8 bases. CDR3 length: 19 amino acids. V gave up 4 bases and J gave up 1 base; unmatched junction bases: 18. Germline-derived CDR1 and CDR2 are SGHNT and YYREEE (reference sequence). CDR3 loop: CASSPELSSRGQRNTEAFF. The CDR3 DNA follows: TGTGCCAGCAGCCCGGAGCTATCGTCCAGGGGGCAGAGGAACACTGAAGCTTTCTTT.

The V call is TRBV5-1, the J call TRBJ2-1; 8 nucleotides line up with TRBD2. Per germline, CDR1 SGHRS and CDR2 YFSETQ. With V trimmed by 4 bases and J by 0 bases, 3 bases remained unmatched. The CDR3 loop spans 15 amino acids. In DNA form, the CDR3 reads TGCGCCAGCAGCGCGACTAGCGTCTCCTACAATGAGCAGTTCTTC. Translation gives CASSATSVSYNEQFF. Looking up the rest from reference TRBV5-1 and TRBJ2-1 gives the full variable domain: KAGVTQTPRYLIKTRGQQVTLSCSPISGHRSVSWYQQTPGQGLQFLFEYFSETQRNKGNFPGRFSGRQFSNSRSEMNVSTLELGDSALYLCASSATSVSYNEQFFGPGTRLTVL.

CDR3 sequence reads: CASSYGGQGNDEQFF. In DNA, the CDR3 is TGTGCCAGCAGTTACGGGGGACAGGGTAACGATGAGCAGTTCTTC. The J gene is TRBJ2-1, the V gene TRBV6-6, with 9 nucleotides matching TRBD1. From germline, CDR1 is MNHNY and CDR2 SVGAGI (reference sequence). V lost 2 bases to trimming and J lost 8 bases; unmatched junction nucleotides: 7. The CDR3 runs to 15 residues.

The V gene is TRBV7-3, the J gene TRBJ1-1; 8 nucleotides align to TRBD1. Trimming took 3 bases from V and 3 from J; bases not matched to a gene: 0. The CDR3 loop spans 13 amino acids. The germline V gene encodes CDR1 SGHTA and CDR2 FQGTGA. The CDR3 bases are TGTGCCAGCAGCTTGACAGGGGACACTGAAGCTTTCTTT. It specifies CASSLTGDTEAFF.